A single sample gave rise to the 14 T cell receptor beta chains below, sequenced in a study of T-cell reconstitution after alpha-beta-depleted transplantation in children. This sample's TCRbeta library carried unique molecular identifier barcodes. From the PCR reads, TCRdb called clonotypes with MiXCR, one entry per CDR3 protein. The sample consists of roughly 250,000 distinct CDR3 sequences, roughly 8% of them appearing once. The sample consisted of PBMCs, mostly from graft donor cells, taken 180 days after TCRalphabeta/CD19-depleted stem cell transplant. All receptors come from a male patient aged 10 to 17 who had a stem cell transplant for acute lymphoblastic leukemia, so the T cells may come from the graft donor.

This clonotype was seen many times. CDR3 DNA sequence: TGTGCCAGTAGTAGCAGGGGGGAGTACAATGAGCAGTTCTTC. The encoded protein is CASSSRGEYNEQFF. This rearrangement joins TRBV19 to TRBJ2-1; TRBD1 is a possible D gene (7 bases). V dropped 4 bases and J dropped 4 bases, with 11 bases sitting between them. This CDR3 contains 14 residues. In germline, CDR1 is LNHDA, CDR2 SQIVND (reference sequence).

There are many counts of this clonotype. The rearrangement uses TRBV3-1 and TRBJ2-7; 12 bases map to TRBD2. V lost 3 bases to trimming and J lost 6 bases; unmatched junction nucleotides: 9. The CDR3 covers 16 residues. Germline CDR1 is LGHDT and CDR2 is YNNKEL (reference sequence). Here the CDR3 reads CASSQTLAGGRSEQYF. CDR3 DNA sequence: TGTGCCAGCAGCCAGACCCTAGCGGGAGGGCGGAGCGAGCAGTACTTC.

The V gene is TRBV11-2, the J gene TRBJ2-1, with 7 nucleotides matching TRBD2. From germline, CDR1 is SGHAT and CDR2 FQNNGV. V lost 2 bases to trimming and J lost 7 bases; unmatched junction nucleotides: 11. The CDR3 has 16 amino acids. CDR3 residues: CASSLLRLADNNEQFF. The CDR3, as DNA: TGTGCCAGCAGCTTATTGCGCCTAGCGGATAATAATGAGCAGTTCTTC.

At least ten counts were recorded for this clonotype. The V call is TRBV15, the J call TRBJ2-5; TRBD1 might be the D (8 bases). Germline V gene data show CDR1 as LNHNV and CDR2 as YYDKDF (reference sequence). The CDR3 has 15 amino acids. Trimming removed 4 bases from V and 2 bases from J, with 14 bases in between. CDR3 coding DNA: TGTGCCACCAGCACCGACAGGGGACTACAAGAGACCCAGTACTTC. Residues: CATSTDRGLQETQYF. Full variable domain (missing parts from reference TRBV15 and TRBJ2-5): DAMVIQNPRYQVTQFGKPVTLSCSQTLNHNVMYWYQQKSSQAPKLLFHYYDKDFNNEADTPDNFQSRRPNTSFCFLDIRSPGLGDTAMYLCATSTDRGLQETQYFGPGTRLLVL.

The chain joins TRBV5-1 to TRBJ2-2; 9 bases match TRBD2. The CDR3 runs to 17 residues. CDR1 is SGHRS and CDR2 is YFSETQ in the germline V gene. V was clipped by 0 bases and J by 0 bases; unmatched bases: 3. In DNA form, the CDR3 reads TGCGCCAGCAGCTTGGCCTTAGCGGGGGCGAACACCGGGGAGCTGTTTTTT. It codes for CASSLALAGANTGELFF. The complete variable domain, with remaining parts taken from reference TRBV5-1 and TRBJ2-2, reads KAGVTQTPRYLIKTRGQQVTLSCSPISGHRSVSWYQQTPGQGLQFLFEYFSETQRNKGNFPGRFSGRQFSNSRSEMNVSTLELGDSALYLCASSLALAGANTGELFFGEGSRLTVL.

There are a few counts of this clonotype. This sequence joins TRBV20-1 and TRBJ2-5, with 8 bases aligning to TRBD1. V dropped 5 bases and J dropped 5; count of bases not matched to a gene: 7. The germline V gene has CDR1 DFQATT and CDR2 SNEGSKA (reference sequence). CDR3 length: 13 residues. The CDR3 loop reads CSAARTGKETQYF. In nucleotides, the CDR3 is TGCAGTGCTGCCCGGACAGGGAAGGAGACCCAGTACTTC.

There are a few counts of this clonotype. The V and J genes are TRBV24-1 and TRBJ1-4; D unresolved. Looked up from germline, CDR1 is KGHDR and CDR2 is SFDVKD. The CDR3 is 14 amino acids. Trimming left V 0 bases short and J 7 bases short, with 8 bases between. Here the CDR3 DNA reads TGTGCCACCAGTGATTTGCGTGAGGGTGAAAAACTGTTTTTT. The encoded protein is CATSDLREGEKLFF.

This clonotype appeared once. One base away lies a much larger clone, so this may be a sequencing read error. The chain is built from TRBV7-3 and TRBJ2-2; possibly TRBD2 for D (6 bases). The CDR3 has 15 residues. Trimming removed 6 bases at V and 5 bases at J, with 16 bases between. The germline V gene encodes CDR1 SGHTA and CDR2 FQGTGA. The CDR3 spells CASSKPEGRTGELFF. CDR3 DNA: TGTGCCAGCAGTAAACCGGAGGGCCGGACCGGGGAGCTGTTTTTT.

This clonotype has ten or more counts. This chain joins TRBV28 and TRBJ1-3, with no clear D. Trimming stripped 2 bases from V and 3 bases from J, with 11 bases between. The CDR3 contains 15 residues. CDR1 and CDR2 (germline): MDHEN, SYDVKM. The CDR3 DNA is TGTGCCAGCAGTTTAAATAGGCCAAATGGAAACACCATATATTTT. This sequence encodes CASSLNRPNGNTIYF.

In this sample, this clonotype turned up many times. The rearrangement uses TRBV12-3 or TRBV12-4 and TRBJ1-2, with D maybe TRBD1 (5 bases). CDR3 length equals 13 residues. Trimming left V 5 bases short and J 8 bases short, with 15 bases between. The CDR3 is CASSSAGNRGYTF. In DNA, the CDR3 is TGTGCCAGCAGTAGCGCAGGGAATCGCGGCTACACCTTC.

The table lists this clonotype with many counts. The chain carries TRBV10-2 and TRBJ2-5; D call uncertain. The CDR3 has 15 amino acids. Trimming took 2 bases from V and 7 from J, leaving 17 bases between them. CDR1 and CDR2 (germline): WSHSY, SAAADI. The CDR3 loop reads CASSEGLIGLATQYF. CDR3 coding DNA: TGCGCCAGCAGTGAGGGGTTAATTGGTTTGGCGACCCAGTACTTC.

This clonotype was seen many times. The chain recombines TRBV6-1 with TRBJ2-3; D gene uncertain. CDR1 MNHNS and CDR2 SASEGT come from the germline V gene. V was pared by 2 bases and J by 2 bases, with 11 bases between. There are 15 residues in the CDR3. CDR3 in DNA: TGTGCCAGCAGTGAACCGACTTACCTCACAGATACGCAGTATTTT. Its protein is CASSEPTYLTDTQYF.

This clonotype was detected ten times or more. The CDR3 loop is CASSLTSADGELFF. The DNA of the CDR3 is TGTGCCAGCAGTCTGACTAGCGCGGACGGGGAGCTGTTTTTT. J is TRBJ2-2 and V is TRBV6-5, with 8 bases identical to TRBD2. The CDR3 loop spans 14 amino acids. Germline CDR1 reads MNHEY; CDR2 reads SVGAGI. V was clipped by 5 bases and J by 7 bases; unmatched bases: 6.

This clonotype was seen at least ten times. V and J are TRBV10-3 and TRBJ2-7; D remains ambiguous. This CDR3 has 13 residues. From germline, CDR1 is ENHRY and CDR2 SYGVKD. The V end was cut by 2 bases, the J end by 2 bases, with 7 bases between. The CDR3 protein is CAISERAAYEQYF. CDR3 coding DNA: TGTGCCATCAGTGAGCGGGCCGCCTACGAGCAGTACTTC.